The 9 T cell receptor beta chains reported below all come from one sample, sequenced in a study of blood T cell repertoires in COVID-19. Sequencing was performed with immunoSEQ multiplex PCR; in TCRdb, only in-frame clones are kept and a portion is missing. The sample consists of some 200,000 clones, about 87% of them appearing once. Input material: PBMCs or T cells enriched from blood (not recorded which). The receptors shown here come from a man between 18 and 35 years old with acute COVID-19.

In this sample, this clone turned up once. The same CDR3 can be traced to other DNA sequences in this sample. The CDR3 reads CASSQGLDEQFF. CDR3 DNA sequence: TGTGCCAGCAGCCAAGGTCTCGATGAGCAGTTCTTC. The chain employs TRBV3-1 (or the pseudogene TRBV3-2) and TRBJ2-1; D remains ambiguous. The length of the CDR3 is 12 residues. V was trimmed by 1 base and J by 8 bases, leaving 6 bases between them. Germline CDR1 LGHDT, CDR2 YNNKEL (reference sequence).

The chain combines TRBV9 with TRBJ2-1; 8 nucleotides agree with TRBD2. The CDR3 is 15 amino acids. The junction had 9 bases not matched to a gene; V was cut back by 3 bases and J by 7 bases. The germline V gene has CDR1 SGDLS and CDR2 YYNGEE. CDR3 sequence (DNA): TGTGCCAGCAGCGCCGTGGGAGCGGGAGTGAATGAGCAGTTCTTC. Its protein is CASSAVGAGVNEQFF.

This clone appeared once. Other DNA variants within this sample encode the same CDR3. The V and J genes are TRBV6-1 and TRBJ1-4; D may be TRBD1 (6 bases). Germline CDR1 and CDR2: MNHNS and SASEGT. The CDR3 runs 13 residues. V was pared by 3 bases and J by 8 bases, with 10 bases between. This CDR3 reads CASSEGQREKLFF. Written as DNA, the CDR3 is TGTGCCAGCAGTGAGGGACAACGGGAAAAACTGTTTTTT.

This clone showed up just a few times. The chain has TRBV28 and TRBJ1-2; no reliable D call. From germline, CDR1 is MDHEN and CDR2 SYDVKM. Trimming took off 1 base at V and 6 bases at J, with 9 bases between the two ends. This CDR3 is 13 amino acids long. The CDR3 nucleotides read TGTGCCAGCAGTTTATTTACTCTGCATGGCTACACCTTC. This gives the protein CASSLFTLHGYTF.

The chain joins TRBV19 to TRBJ2-7; 7 bases line up with TRBD2. Germline CDR1 and CDR2: LNHDA and SQIVND (reference sequence). After removal of 6 bases from V and 4 bases from J, the junction contained 9 bases not matched to a gene. There are 14 residues in the CDR3. The CDR3 reads CASSPFGRTYEQYF. CDR3 DNA sequence: TGTGCCAGTAGCCCCTTCGGGAGGACTTACGAGCAGTACTTC.

This chain joins TRBV5-5 and TRBJ2-3; 11 positions agree with TRBD2. The CDR3 consists of 15 residues. J was trimmed by 8 bases and V by 2 bases; bases with no gene match: 7. CDR1 and CDR2 from the germline V gene are SGHKS and YYEKEE (reference sequence). The CDR3 region has the DNA TGTGCCAGCAGCTTCACTAGCGGGAGTCGAGCTACGCAGTATTTT. Protein: CASSFTSGSRATQYF.

The chain carries TRBV5-6 and TRBJ2-7; D remains ambiguous. Trimming took off 4 bases at V and 3 bases at J, with 11 bases between the two ends. This CDR3 is built from 13 residues. Germline V gives CDR1 SGHDT, CDR2 YYEEEE. The CDR3: CASSPTPFYEQYF. The CDR3 DNA reads TGTGCCAGCAGCCCCACACCATTCTACGAGCAGTACTTC.

About this clone itself: The sample carries other DNA sequences with the same CDR3. The chain joins TRBV29-1 to TRBJ1-2; 7 nucleotides align to TRBD1. Unmatched junction bases numbered 3, after V lost 6 bases and J lost 2 bases. CDR3 length equals 12 residues. Germline lookup yields CDR1 SQVTM and CDR2 ANQGSEA. The CDR3 DNA reads as TGCAGCGTCGCGACAGGGAACTATGGCTACACCTTC. Translation: CSVATGNYGYTF.

In this sample, this clone turned up a few times. The V call is TRBV25-1, the J call TRBJ2-3; unclear D gene. The CDR3 totals 14 residues. Germline V CDR1 and CDR2: MGHDK, SYGVNS. Trimming shortened V by 2 bases and J by 5 bases, and 11 bases separated the two germline ends. Here the CDR3 DNA reads TGTGCCAGCAGTGAAAATGAAAGTAGAGATACGCAGTATTTT. Its protein product is CASSENESRDTQYF.